This entry is about one T cell receptor beta chain. What it recognizes is unknown. TCRdb's table, derived via immunoSEQ multiplex PCR, lists solely in-frame clones and lacks some. The data hold over 80,000 clones, with 80% to 90% observed a single time. The sample belongs to a study of radiotherapy plus CTLA-4 blockade in lung cancer. Study overall: Disease control was present in around a third of patients, and objective responses in around 18%.

Per the germline V gene, CDR1 is MNHNS and CDR2 is SASEGT. The CDR3 is 14 amino acids. V was clipped by 5 bases and J by 6 bases; unmatched bases: 8. The study treated chemo-refractory metastatic non-small-cell lung cancer patients with focal radiation plus ipilimumab CTLA-4 blockade. General study points: In blood, TCR clones derived from the tumor expanded after radiotherapy plus ipilimumab. With interferon-beta, early dynamics of blood T cell clones were reported to best predict response.

This TCR was recovered from a human donor with non-small cell lung cancer who had stable disease on radiotherapy plus ipilimumab. The chain carries TRBV6-1 and TRBJ2-7; 9 nucleotides match TRBD1. This specimen consisted of peripheral blood, obtained from a patient treated with radiotherapy plus ipilimumab. CDR3 in DNA: TGTGCCAGCAGTCCCGGGACAGGGAACGGCGAGCAGTACTTC. Protein product: CASSPGTGNGEQYF.